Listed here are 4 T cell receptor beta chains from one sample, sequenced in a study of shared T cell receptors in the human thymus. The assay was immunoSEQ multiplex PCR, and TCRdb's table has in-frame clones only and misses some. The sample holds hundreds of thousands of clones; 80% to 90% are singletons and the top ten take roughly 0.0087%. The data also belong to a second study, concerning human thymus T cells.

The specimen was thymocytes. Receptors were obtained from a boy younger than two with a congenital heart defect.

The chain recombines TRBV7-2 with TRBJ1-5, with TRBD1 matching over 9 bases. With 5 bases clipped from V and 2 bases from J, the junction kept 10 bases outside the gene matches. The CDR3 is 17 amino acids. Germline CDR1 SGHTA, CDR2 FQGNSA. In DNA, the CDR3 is TGTGCCAGCAGCGGGACAGGGTGGGGATTTGGCAATCAGCCCCAGCATTTT. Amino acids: CASSGTGWGFGNQPQHF.

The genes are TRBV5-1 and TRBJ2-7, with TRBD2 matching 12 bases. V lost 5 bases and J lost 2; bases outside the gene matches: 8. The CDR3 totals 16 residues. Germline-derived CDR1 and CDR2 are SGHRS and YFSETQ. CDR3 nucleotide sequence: TGCGCCAGCAGGACTAGCGGGAGTTCCTCGACCTACGAGCAGTACTTC. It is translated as CASRTSGSSSTYEQYF.

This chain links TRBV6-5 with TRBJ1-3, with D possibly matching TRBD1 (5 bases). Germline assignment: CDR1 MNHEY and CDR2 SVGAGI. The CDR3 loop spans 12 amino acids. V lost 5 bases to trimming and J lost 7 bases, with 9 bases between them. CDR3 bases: TGTGCCAGCAGTCCCGGGGGGAACACCATATATTTT. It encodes CASSPGGNTIYF.

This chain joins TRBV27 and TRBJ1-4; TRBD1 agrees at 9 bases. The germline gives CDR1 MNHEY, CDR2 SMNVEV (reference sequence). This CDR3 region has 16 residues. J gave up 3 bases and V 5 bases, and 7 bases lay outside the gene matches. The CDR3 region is CASSHHRGRANEKLFF. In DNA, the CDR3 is TGTGCCAGCAGTCACCACAGGGGGCGGGCTAATGAAAAACTGTTTTTT.